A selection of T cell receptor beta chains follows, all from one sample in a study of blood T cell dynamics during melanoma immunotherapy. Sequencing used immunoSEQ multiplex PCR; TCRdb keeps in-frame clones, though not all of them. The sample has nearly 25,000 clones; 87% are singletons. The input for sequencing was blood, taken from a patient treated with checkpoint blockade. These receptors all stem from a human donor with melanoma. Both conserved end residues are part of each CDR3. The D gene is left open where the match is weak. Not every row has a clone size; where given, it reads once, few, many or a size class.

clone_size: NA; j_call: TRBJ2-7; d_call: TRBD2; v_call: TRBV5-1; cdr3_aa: CASSSGLAGDEQYF; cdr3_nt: TGCGCCAGCAGCTCAGGACTAGCGGGAGACGAGCAGTACTTC
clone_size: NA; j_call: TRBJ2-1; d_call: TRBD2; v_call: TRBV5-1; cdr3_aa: CASSPELAGYNEQFF; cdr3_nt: TGCGCCAGCAGCCCAGAACTAGCGGGTTACAATGAGCAGTTCTTC
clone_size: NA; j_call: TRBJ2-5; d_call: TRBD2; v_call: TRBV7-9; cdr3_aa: CASSTGLAGVWQETQYF; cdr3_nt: TGTGCCAGCAGCACGGGACTAGCGGGAGTCTGGCAAGAGACCCAGTACTTC
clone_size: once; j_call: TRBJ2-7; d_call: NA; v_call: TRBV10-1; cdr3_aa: CARGPYDEQYF; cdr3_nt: TGCGCCAGGGGACCTTACGACGAGCAGTACTTC
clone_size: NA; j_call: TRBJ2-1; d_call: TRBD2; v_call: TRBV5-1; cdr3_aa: CASSLLGTSNEQFF; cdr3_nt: TGCGCCAGCAGCCTACTAGGGACTAGCAATGAGCAGTTCTTC
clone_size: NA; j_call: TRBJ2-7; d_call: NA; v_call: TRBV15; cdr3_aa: CATSRGGAGPQTTYEQYF; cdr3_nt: TGTGCCACCAGCAGAGGAGGGGCAGGGCCTCAAACAACCTACGAGCAGTACTTC
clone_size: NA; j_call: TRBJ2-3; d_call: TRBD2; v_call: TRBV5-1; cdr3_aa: CASSRSGGSNTDTQYF; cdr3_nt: TGCGCCAGCTCGAGGTCTGGCGGGAGCAACACAGATACGCAGTATTTT
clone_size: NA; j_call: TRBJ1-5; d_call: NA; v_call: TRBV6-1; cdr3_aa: CASSGWGNHQPQHF; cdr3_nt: TGTGCCAGCAGTGGTTGGGGGAACCATCAGCCCCAGCATTTT
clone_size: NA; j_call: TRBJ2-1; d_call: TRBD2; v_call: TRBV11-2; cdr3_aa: CASSILAGSTYNEQFF; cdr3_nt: TGTGCCAGCAGCATTCTAGCGGGATCAACCTACAATGAGCAGTTCTTC
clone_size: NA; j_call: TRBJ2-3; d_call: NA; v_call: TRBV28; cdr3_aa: CASSPPDGDTQYF; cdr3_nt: TGTGCCAGCAGCCCCCCCGACGGAGATACGCAGTATTTT
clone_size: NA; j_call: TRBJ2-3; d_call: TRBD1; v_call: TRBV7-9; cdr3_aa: CASSFGQGTDTQYF; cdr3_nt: TGTGCCAGCAGCTTTGGACAGGGCACAGATACGCAGTATTTT
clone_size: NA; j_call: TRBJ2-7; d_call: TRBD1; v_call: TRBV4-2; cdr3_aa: CASSQEDRGQPEQYF; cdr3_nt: TGTGCCAGCAGCCAGGAGGACAGGGGGCAGCCCGAGCAGTACTTC
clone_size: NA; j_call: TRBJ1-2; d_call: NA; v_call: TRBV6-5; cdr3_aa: CASSYLGGYTF; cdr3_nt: TGTGCCAGCAGTTACCTCGGCGGCTACACCTTC
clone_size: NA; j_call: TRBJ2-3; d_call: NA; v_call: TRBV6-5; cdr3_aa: CASRDGLGGIYF; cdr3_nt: TGTGCCAGCAGGGACGGGTTGGGCGGGATATATTTT
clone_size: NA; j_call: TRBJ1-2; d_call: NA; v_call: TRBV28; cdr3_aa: CASSSEASFYGYTF; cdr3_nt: TGTGCCAGCAGTTCTGAGGCTTCTTTCTATGGCTACACCTTC
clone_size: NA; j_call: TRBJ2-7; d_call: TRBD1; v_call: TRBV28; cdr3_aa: CASSPDRGYYEQYF; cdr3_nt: TGTGCCAGCAGCCCCGACAGGGGGTATTACGAGCAGTACTTC
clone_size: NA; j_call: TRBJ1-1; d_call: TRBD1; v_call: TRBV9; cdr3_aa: CASSVQGASNTEAFF; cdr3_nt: TGTGCCAGCAGCGTCCAGGGGGCGTCCAACACTGAAGCTTTCTTT
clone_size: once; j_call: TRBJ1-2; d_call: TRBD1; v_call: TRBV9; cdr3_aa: CASSRTGGWGYTF; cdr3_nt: TGTGCCAGCAGCCGGACAGGGGGATGGGGCTACACCTTC
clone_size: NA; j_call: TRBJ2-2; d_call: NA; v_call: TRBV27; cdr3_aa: CASSRATGELFF; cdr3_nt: TGTGCCAGCAGTCGAGCTACCGGGGAGCTGTTTTTT
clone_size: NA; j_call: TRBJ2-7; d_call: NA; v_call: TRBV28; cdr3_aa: CASSLQLLTVSSYEQYF; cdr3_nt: TGTGCCAGCAGTTTGCAGCTTCTGACAGTGAGCTCCTACGAGCAGTACTTC
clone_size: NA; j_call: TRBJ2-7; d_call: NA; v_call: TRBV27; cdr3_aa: CASSLGRRYEQYF; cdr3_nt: TGTGCCAGCAGTTTGGGCAGGAGGTACGAGCAGTACTTC
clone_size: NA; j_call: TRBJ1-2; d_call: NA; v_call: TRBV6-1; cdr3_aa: CASSESAGAYGYTF; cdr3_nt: TGTGCCAGCAGTGAATCCGCGGGGGCCTATGGCTACACCTTC
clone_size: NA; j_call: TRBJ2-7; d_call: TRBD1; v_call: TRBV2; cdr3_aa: CASRADRGLEQYF; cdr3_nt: TGTGCCAGCAGGGCGGACAGGGGGTTGGAGCAGTACTTC
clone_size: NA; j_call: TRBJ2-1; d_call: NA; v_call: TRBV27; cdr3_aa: CASSLSHVPNSYNEQFF; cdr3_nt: TGTGCCAGCAGTTTATCTCACGTGCCGAACTCCTACAATGAGCAGTTCTTC
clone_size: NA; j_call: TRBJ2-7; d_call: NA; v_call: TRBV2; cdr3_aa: CASIFDGGYEQYF; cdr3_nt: TGTGCCAGCATTTTTGACGGTGGCTACGAGCAGTACTTC
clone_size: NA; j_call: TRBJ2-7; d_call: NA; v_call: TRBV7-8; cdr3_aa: CASSRLDPQQYF; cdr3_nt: TGTGCCAGCAGCCGACTGGACCCCCAGCAGTACTTC
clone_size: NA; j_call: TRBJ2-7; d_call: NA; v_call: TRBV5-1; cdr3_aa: CASSSSNSYEQYF; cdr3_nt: TGCGCCAGCAGCTCCTCGAACTCCTACGAGCAGTACTTC
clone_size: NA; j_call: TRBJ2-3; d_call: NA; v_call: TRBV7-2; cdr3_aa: CASSLAEGPSTDTQYF; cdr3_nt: TGTGCCAGCAGCTTAGCGGAGGGGCCTAGCACAGATACGCAGTATTTT
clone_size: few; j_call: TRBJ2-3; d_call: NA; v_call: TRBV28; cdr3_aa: CASRVSSSTDTQYF; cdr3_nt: TGTGCCAGCAGAGTTAGCTCCAGCACAGATACGCAGTATTTT
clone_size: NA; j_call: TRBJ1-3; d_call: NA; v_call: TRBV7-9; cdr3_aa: CASSFLRASSGNTIYF; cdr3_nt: TGTGCCAGCAGCTTCCTCAGGGCTAGCTCTGGAAACACCATATATTTT
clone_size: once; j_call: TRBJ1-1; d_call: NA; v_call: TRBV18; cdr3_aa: CASSPATGWGTEAFF; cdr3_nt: TGTGCCAGCTCACCAGCGACAGGATGGGGCACTGAAGCTTTCTTT
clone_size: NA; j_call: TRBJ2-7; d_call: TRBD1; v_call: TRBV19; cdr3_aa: CASSSRDSYEQYF; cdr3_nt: TGTGCCAGTAGTTCCAGGGACAGCTACGAGCAGTACTTC
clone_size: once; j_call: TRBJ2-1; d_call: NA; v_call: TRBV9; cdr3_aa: CASSVEQNYNEQFF; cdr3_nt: TGTGCCAGCAGCGTGGAACAGAACTACAATGAGCAGTTCTTC
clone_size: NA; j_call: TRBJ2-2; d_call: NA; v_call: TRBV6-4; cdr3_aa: CASSAGPNTGELFF; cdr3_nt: TGTGCCAGCAGCGCCGGACCGAACACCGGGGAGCTGTTTTTT
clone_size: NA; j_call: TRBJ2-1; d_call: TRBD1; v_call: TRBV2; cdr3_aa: CAGQTGPWDEQFF; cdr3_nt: TGTGCCGGGCAGACAGGGCCCTGGGATGAGCAGTTCTTC
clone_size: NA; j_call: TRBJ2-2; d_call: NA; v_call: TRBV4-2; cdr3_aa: CASSPLGVNTGELFF; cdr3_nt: TGTGCCAGCAGCCCCTTAGGGGTTAACACCGGGGAGCTGTTTTTT
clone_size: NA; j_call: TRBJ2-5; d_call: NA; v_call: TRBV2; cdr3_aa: CASSAGPDGTQYF; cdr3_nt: TGTGCCAGCAGCGCGGGACCCGATGGGACCCAGTACTTC
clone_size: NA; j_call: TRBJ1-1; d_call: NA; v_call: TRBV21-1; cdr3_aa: CASSNRGLDTEAFF; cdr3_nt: TGTGCCAGCAGCAATCGGGGGCTCGACACTGAAGCTTTCTTT
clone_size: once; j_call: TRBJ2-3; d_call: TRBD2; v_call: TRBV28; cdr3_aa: CASSLGGSGRGRLNTQYF; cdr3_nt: TGTGCCAGCAGTTTAGGTGGTAGCGGGAGGGGTAGGCTTAATACGCAGTATTTT
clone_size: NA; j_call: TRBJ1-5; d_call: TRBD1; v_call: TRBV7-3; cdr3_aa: CASSLTQPDRDPFGNQPQHF; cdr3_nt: TGTGCCAGCAGCTTAACTCAACCGGACAGGGACCCCTTTGGCAATCAGCCCCAGCATTTT
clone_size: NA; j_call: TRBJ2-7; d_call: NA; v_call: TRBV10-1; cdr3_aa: CASSGQSSYEQYF; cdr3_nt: TGCGCCAGCAGTGGGCAGTCGTCGTACGAGCAGTACTTC
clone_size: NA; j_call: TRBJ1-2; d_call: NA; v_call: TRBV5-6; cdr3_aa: CASSFTGGDYGYTF; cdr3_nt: TGTGCCAGCAGCTTTACCGGGGGCGACTATGGCTACACCTTC
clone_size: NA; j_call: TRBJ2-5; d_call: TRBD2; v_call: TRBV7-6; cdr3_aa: CASSLAGTSGRPYQETQYF; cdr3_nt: TGTGCCAGCAGCTTAGCTGGGACTAGCGGGAGACCGTACCAAGAGACCCAGTACTTC
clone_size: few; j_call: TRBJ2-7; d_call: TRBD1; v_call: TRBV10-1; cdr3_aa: CATQGQGVHEQYF; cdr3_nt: TGCGCCACCCAGGGACAGGGCGTCCACGAGCAGTACTTC
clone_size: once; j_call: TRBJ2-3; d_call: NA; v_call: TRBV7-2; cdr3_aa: CASSLQTKEDTQYF; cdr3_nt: TGTGCCAGCAGCCTACAAACGAAGGAGGATACGCAGTATTTT
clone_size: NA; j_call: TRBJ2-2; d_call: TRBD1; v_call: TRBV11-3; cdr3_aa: CASSFGTGNTGELFF; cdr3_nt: TGTGCCAGCAGCTTCGGGACAGGGAACACCGGGGAGCTGTTTTTT
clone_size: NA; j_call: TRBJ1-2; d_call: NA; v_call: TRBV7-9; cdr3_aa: CASSLVGLDGYTF; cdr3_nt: TGTGCCAGCAGCTTGGTTGGGTTAGATGGCTACACCTTC
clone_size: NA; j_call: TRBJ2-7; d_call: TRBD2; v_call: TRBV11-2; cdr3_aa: CASSLRLAGPYEQYF; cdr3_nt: TGTGCCAGCAGCCTCCGACTAGCGGGACCCTACGAGCAGTACTTC
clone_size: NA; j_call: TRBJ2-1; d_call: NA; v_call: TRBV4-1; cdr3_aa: CASSQGGGTTYNEQFF; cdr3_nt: TGCGCCAGCAGCCAAGGAGGGGGGACGACCTACAATGAGCAGTTCTTC
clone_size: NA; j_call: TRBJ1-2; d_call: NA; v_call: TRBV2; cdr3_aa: CASREQGFNYGYTF; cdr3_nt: TGTGCCAGCAGGGAACAGGGTTTTAACTATGGCTACACCTTC
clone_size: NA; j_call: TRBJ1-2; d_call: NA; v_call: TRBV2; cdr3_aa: CASSKRQAPYGYTF; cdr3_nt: TGTGCCAGCAGTAAACGACAGGCCCCCTATGGCTACACCTTC